The 3 T cell receptor beta chains presented below share a single source sample, sequenced in a study of cytomegalovirus exposure and HLA in healthy donors (dated by TCRdb to about 2017). To prepare the library, the immunoSEQ multiplex PCR assay was applied. For the multiplex PCR, a mixture combining 60 forward primers for TCR Vbeta segments and 13 reverse primers for TCR Jbeta segments was used. This immuneACCESS table, as held by TCRdb, lists in-frame sequences with V and J called but not all clones. Of the missing ones, under half trace to an unresolved V gene in checked studies; the others have no known cause. The sample yields 100,000 to 120,000 clones; approximately 79% were counted once. The top ten clonotypes cover 5% to 7.5% of the sample. Sample: PBMCs. Source of these receptors: a man aged 25 to 40 in good health and CMV-seropositive.

This chain connects TRBV27 to TRBJ2-1; a weak D match, TRBD2 (6 bases). The V end was cut by 3 bases, the J end by 7 bases, with 16 bases between. Germline loops: CDR1 MNHEY, CDR2 SMNVEV (reference sequence). The CDR3 contains 15 residues. The CDR3 DNA follows: TGTGCCAGCAGTTTTATGCGGGGATTTGGGAATGAGCAGTTCTTC. Protein: CASSFMRGFGNEQFF.

This clone was observed a handful of times. In DNA, the CDR3 is TGTGCCAGCACCAAAGGGGATAGCAATCAGCCCCAGCATTTT. Protein product: CASTKGDSNQPQHF. This chain links TRBV2 with TRBJ1-5; D might be TRBD1 (5 bases). Germline CDR1 reads SNHLY; CDR2 reads FYNNEI. CDR3 length: 14 residues. V lost 7 bases, J lost 0 bases, and 10 bases lay in between.

This clone came up once. CDR3 bases: TGTGCCAGCAGCTACGGGACAGGGGGCGACGAGCAGTACTTC. It is translated as CASSYGTGGDEQYF. The genes are TRBV11-2 and TRBJ2-7; 12 bases line up with TRBD1. The CDR3 contains 14 residues. The J segment lost 5 bases and the V segment lost 4 bases, leaving 3 bases of the junction unmatched. CDR1 is SGHAT, CDR2 FQNNGV, per germline. The full variable domain, rest sourced from reference TRBV11-2 and TRBJ2-7, is EAGVAQSPRYKIIEKRQSVAFWCNPISGHATLYWYQQILGQGPKLLIQFQNNGVVDDSQLPKDRFSAERLKGVDSTLKIQPAKLEDSAVYLCASSYGTGGDEQYFGPGTRLTVT.